This T cell receptor beta chain was sequenced during a study of CD8 T cells in Susac syndrome. Controls were healthy donors (matched for age and sex). Random hexamers were used to reverse transcribe about 0.5 to 1 ug of RNA. TCRdb used MiXCR to reprocess the immunoSEQ multiplex PCR reads, holding one entry per CDR3 protein. There are approximately 120,000 distinct CDR3 sequences in the sample; 80% to 95% occur only once, and 0.11% to 0.15% lies in the top ten. The sequence derives from a human donor in good health. Sequencing input: CD4+ T cells from PBMCs.

For the CDR3, the DNA is TGCGCCAGCAGCCCTCCCCCCGGTACCCCGGGGGGGGAAACGCAGTATTTT. Its translation: CASSPPPGTPGGETQYF. The rearrangement joins TRBV4-3 to TRBJ2-3; the match to TRBD2 covers 8 bases. V gave up 4 bases and J gave up 9 bases; unmatched junction bases: 18. Germline V lookup: CDR1 LGHNA, CDR2 YSLEER. The length of the CDR3 is 17 residues.